This TCR beta chain was found in a study of human T cells and chemical hapten exposure. Study in general: Mostly female, the patients presented with alopecia areata, totalis or universalis.

As to this clonotype: The antigen is undetermined.

Sample time point: patch test 3, about 24 weeks after DPC sensitization. As for treatment: therapeutic diphenylcyclopropenone sensitization with weekly scalp DPC. Germline values: CDR1 ENHRY, CDR2 SYGVKD. The CDR3 length is 14 residues. Germline trimming cut 6 bases from V and 2 bases from J; bases unmatched to any gene: 3. As the library was built, unique molecular identifiers were attached to individual cDNA molecules. TCRdb reanalysed the RACE reads using MiXCR and keeps one entry per CDR3 protein. The sample includes approximately 97,000 distinct CDR3 sequences, around 25% seen only once; the top ten take about a tenth. Study outcomes and limitations: Alopecia affected the donors, so their immune response may differ from healthy people's.

This chain connects TRBV10-3 to TRBJ2-7, with 11 nucleotides matching TRBD1. The source material was whole blood, sampled in connection with sensitization to the hapten diphenylcyclopropenone (DPC). This receptor was identified in a man in his forties or fifties with alopecia areata. Some clones in this sample may be carry-over from other donors' samples. The CDR3 region is CAISGTGGTYEQYF. DNA of the CDR3: TGTGCCATCAGCGGGACAGGGGGGACCTACGAGCAGTACTTC.